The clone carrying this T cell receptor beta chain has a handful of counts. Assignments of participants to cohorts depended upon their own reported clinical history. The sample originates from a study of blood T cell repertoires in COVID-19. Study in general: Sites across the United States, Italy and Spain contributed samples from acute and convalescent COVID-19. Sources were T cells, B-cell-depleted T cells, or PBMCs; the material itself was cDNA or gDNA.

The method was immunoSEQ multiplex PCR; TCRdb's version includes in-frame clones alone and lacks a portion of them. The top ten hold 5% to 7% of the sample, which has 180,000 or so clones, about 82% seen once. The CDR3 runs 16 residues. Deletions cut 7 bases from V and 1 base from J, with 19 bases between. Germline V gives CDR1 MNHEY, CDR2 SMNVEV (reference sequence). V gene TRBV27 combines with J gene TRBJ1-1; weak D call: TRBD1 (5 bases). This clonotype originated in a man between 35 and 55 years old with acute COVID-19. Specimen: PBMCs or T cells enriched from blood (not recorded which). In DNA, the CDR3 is TGTGCCAGCACCGATGATCGAGGGAGGGGGAACACTGAAGCTTTCTTT. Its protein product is CASTDDRGRGNTEAFF.